Included here is one T cell receptor (beta chain) sequence, with context. This entry is derived from a study of immune evolution from preneoplasia to lung adenocarcinoma. Here immunoSEQ multiplex PCR was the method, and the copy in TCRdb shows in-frame clones only, minus some. Seen here are about 41,000 clones, around 80% observed once, and the top ten hold less than 6%. CDR1 is SGHDT and CDR2 is YYEEEE in the germline V gene. The V end lost 4 bases, the J end lost 5 bases, and 7 bases lay between the germline ends. This CDR3 has 12 residues. This TCR was recovered from a person in their sixties or seventies with lung adenocarcinoma. The chain links TRBV5-6 to TRBJ1-5; D perhaps matches TRBD1 (6 bases). The specimen was FFPE invasive lung adenocarcinoma tissue. CDR3 nucleotide sequence: TGTGCCAGCAGCAGACAGGATCAGCCCCAGCATTTT. Translating gives CASSRQDQPQHF.